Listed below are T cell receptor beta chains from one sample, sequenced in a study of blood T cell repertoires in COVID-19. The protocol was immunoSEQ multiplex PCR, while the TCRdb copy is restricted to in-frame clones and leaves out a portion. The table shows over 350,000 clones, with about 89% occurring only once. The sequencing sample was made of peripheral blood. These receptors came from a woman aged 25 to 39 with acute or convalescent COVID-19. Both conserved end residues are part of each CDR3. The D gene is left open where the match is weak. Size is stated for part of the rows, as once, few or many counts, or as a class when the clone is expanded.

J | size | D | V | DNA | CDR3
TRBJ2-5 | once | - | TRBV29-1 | TGCAGCGTAGGTGGAGGGCCAGAGACCCAGTACTTC | CSVGGGPETQYF
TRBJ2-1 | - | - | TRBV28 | TGTGCCAGCAGGGGGTACACAGGGTCCGACAATGAGCAGTTCTTC | CASRGYTGSDNEQFF
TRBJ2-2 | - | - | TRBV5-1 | TGCGCCAGCAGCCTTAATTCGGGATCGCAGGGGAATGTCGGGGAGCTGTTTTTT | CASSLNSGSQGNVGELFF
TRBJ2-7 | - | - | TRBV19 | TGTGCCAGTAGTATAGGTCCACATGGTCGATACGAGCAGTACTTC | CASSIGPHGRYEQYF
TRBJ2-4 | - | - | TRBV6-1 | TGTGCCAGCAGTGTTTTACAGACCCTAGCCAAAAACATTCAGTACTTC | CASSVLQTLAKNIQYF
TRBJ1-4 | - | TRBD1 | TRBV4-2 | TGTGCCAGCAGCCAAGATCTTATGGGACAGGGGAATGAAAAACTGTTTTTT | CASSQDLMGQGNEKLFF
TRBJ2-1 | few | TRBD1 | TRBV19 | TGTGCCAGTAGTATACAGGGGGTTAGGAATGAGCAGTTCTTC | CASSIQGVRNEQFF
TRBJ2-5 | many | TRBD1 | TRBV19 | TGTGCCAGTAGTGTCCGGGACAGTATCCAAGAGACCCAGTACTTC | CASSVRDSIQETQYF
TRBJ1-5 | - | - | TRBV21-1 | TGTGCCAGCAGCATCGGACAGGGGGCTATTCAGCCCCAGCATTTT | CASSIGQGAIQPQHF
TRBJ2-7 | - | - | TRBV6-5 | TGTGCCCCTGGGGGCTCCCCAGTCAGGTTC | CAPGGSPVRF
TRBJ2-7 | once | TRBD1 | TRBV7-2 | TGTGCCAGCAGCCCCGACAGGGTGGTGCAGTACTTC | CASSPDRVVQYF
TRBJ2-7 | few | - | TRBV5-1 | TGCGCCAGCAGCGGCTCGGGGACACCAGCCTACGAGCAGTACTTC | CASSGSGTPAYEQYF
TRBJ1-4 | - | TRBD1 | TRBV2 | TGTGCCAGCAGAGGACAGGGGGCTTTTCCTAATGAAAAACTGTTTTTT | CASRGQGAFPNEKLFF
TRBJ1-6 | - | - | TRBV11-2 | TGTGCCAGCAGACGACCAGGGGTCGGGTCCTATAATTCACCCCTCCACTTT | CASRRPGVGSYNSPLHF